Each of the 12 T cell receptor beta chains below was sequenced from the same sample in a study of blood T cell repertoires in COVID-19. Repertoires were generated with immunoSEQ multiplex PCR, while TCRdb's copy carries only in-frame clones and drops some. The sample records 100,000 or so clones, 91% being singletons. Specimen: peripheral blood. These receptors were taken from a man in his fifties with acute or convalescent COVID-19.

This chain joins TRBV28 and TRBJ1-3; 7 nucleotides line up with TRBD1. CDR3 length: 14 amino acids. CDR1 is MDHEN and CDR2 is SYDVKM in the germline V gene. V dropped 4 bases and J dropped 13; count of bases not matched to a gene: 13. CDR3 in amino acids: CASSYTDRDSLIYF. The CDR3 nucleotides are TGTGCCAGCAGTTACACCGACAGGGATTCCCTTATATATTTT.

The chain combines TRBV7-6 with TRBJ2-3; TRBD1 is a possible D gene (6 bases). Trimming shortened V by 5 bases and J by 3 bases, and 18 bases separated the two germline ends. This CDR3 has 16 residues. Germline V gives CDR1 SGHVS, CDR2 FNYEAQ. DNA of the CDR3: TGTGCCAGCAGCCTAAACCCCCGGGGACAAACAGATACGCAGTATTTT. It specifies CASSLNPRGQTDTQYF. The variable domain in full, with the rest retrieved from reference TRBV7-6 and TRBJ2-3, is GAGVSQSPRYKVTKRGQDVALRCDPISGHVSLYWYRQALGQGPEFLTYFNYEAQQDKSGLPNDRFSAERPEGSISTLTIQRTEQRDSAMYRCASSLNPRGQTDTQYFGPGTRLTVL.

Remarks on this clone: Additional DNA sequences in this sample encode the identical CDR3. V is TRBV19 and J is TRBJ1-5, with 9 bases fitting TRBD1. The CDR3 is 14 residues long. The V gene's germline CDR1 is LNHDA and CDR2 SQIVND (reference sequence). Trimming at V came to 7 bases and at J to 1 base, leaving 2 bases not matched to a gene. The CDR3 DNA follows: TGTGCCAGTACGGGACAGGGAAGCAATCAGCCCCAGCATTTT. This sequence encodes CASTGQGSNQPQHF. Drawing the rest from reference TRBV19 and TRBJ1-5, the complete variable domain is DGGITQSPKYLFRKEGQNVTLSCEQNLNHDAMYWYRQDPGQGLRLIYYSQIVNDFQKGDIAEGYSVSREKKESFPLTVTSAQKNPTAFYLCASTGQGSNQPQHFGDGTRLSIL.

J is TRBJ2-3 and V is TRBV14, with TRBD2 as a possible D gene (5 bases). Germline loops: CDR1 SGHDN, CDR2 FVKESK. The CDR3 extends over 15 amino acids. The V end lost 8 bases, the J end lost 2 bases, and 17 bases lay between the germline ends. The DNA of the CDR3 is TGTGCCAGCCAACCTGAGGGAGAGAACACAGATACGCAGTATTTT. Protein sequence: CASQPEGENTDTQYF.

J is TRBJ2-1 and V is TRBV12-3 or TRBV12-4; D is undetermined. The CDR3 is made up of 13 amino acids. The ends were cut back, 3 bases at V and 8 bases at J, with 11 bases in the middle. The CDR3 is CASSFPVQDEQFF. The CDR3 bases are TGTGCCAGCAGTTTTCCCGTCCAGGATGAGCAGTTCTTC.

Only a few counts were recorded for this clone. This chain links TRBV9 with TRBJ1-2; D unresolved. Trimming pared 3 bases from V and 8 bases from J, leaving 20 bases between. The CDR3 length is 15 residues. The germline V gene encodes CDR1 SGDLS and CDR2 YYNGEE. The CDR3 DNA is TGTGCCAGCAGCGCCGAGGGCTCGCTGATAGTGGGCTACACCTTC. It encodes CASSAEGSLIVGYTF. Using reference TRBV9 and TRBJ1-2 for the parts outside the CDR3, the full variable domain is DSGVTQTPKHLITATGQRVTLRCSPRSGDLSVYWYQQSLDQGLQFLIQYYNGEERAKGNILERFSAQQFPDLHSELNLSSLELGDSALYFCASSAEGSLIVGYTFGSGTRLTVV.

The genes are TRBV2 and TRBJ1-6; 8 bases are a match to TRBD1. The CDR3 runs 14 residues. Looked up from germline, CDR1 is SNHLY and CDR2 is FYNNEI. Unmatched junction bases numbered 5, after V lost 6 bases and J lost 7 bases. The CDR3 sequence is CASSVTGGNSPLHF. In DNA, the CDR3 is TGTGCCAGCAGCGTAACAGGGGGGAATTCACCCCTCCACTTT. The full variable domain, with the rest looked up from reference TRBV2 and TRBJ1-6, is EPEVTQTPSHQVTQMGQEVILRCVPISNHLYFYWYRQILGQKVEFLVSFYNNEISEKSEIFDDQFSVERPDGSNFTLKIRSTKLEDSAMYFCASSVTGGNSPLHFGNGTRLTVT.

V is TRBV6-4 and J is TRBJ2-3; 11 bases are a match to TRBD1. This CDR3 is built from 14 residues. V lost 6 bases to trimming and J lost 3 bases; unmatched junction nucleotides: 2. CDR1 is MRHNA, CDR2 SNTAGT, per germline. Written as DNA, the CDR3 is TGTGCCAGCAGGCGGGACAGGGGGACAGATACGCAGTATTTT. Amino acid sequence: CASRRDRGTDTQYF.

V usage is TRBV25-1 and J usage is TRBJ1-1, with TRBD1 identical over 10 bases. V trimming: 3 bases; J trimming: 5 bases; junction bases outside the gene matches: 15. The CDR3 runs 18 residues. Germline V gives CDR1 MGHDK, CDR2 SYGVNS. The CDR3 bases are TGTGCCAGCAGTGAGGGTTTGGGACAGGGGACGCGAGAGACTGAAGCTTTCTTT. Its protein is CASSEGLGQGTRETEAFF.

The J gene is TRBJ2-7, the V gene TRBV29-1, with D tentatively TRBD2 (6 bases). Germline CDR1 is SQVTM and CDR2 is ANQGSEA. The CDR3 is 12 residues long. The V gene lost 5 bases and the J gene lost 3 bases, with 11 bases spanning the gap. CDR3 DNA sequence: TGCAGCGTTAAGCGGGTGGGCTACGAGCAGTACTTC. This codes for CSVKRVGYEQYF.

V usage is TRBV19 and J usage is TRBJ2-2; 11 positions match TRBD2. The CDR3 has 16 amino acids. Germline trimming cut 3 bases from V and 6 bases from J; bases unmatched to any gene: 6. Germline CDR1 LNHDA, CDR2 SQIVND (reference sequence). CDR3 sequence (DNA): TGTGCCAGTAGTATTCACACTAGCGGGGGTGCCGGGGAGCTGTTTTTT. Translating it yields CASSIHTSGGAGELFF.

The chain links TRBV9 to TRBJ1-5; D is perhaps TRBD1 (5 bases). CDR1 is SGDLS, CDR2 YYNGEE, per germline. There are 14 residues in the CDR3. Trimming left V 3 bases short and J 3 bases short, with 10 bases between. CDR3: CASSGRQSNQPQHF. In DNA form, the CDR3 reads TGTGCCAGCAGCGGTCGACAGTCCAATCAGCCCCAGCATTTT.